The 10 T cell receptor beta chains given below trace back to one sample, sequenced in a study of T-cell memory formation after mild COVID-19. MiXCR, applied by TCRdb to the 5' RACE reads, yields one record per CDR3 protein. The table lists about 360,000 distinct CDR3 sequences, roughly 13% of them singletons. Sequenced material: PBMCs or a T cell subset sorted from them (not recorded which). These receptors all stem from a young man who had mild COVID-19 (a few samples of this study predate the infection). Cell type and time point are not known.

The CDR3 DNA is TGCGCCAGCAGCCAGGGTGGACTAGCGGGGTTCACCGGGGAGCTGTTTTTT. Protein product: CASSQGGLAGFTGELFF. The rearrangement links TRBV4-3 to TRBJ2-2; 12 nucleotides agree with TRBD2. The V gene end was trimmed by 3 bases and the J gene end by 4 bases; junction bases not matched to a gene: 6. Germline V gives CDR1 LGHNA, CDR2 YSLEER. The CDR3 consists of 17 residues.

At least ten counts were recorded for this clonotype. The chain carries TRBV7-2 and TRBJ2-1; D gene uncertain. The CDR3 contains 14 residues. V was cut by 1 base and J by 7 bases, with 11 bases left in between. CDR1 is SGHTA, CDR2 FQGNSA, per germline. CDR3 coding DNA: TGTGCCAGCAGCTTAGTGTCCCATGGGAATGAGCAGTTCTTC. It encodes CASSLVSHGNEQFF.

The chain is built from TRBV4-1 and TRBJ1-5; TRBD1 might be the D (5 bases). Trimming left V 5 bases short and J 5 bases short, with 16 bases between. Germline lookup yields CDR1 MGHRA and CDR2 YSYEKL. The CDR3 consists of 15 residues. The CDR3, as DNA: TGCGCCAGCAGCTCCGGTTGGCAGGGCCATCAGCCCCAGCATTTT. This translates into CASSSGWQGHQPQHF.

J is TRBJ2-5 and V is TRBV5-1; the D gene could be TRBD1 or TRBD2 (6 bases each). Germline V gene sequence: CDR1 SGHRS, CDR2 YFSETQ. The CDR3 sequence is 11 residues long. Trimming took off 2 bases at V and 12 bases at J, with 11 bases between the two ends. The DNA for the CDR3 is TGCGCCAGCAGCTTCGGGGGCCTCAAGTACTTC. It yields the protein CASSFGGLKYF.

The CDR3 coding sequence is TGTGCCAGCAGTCCTCGGGGACAGGGAGACTACGAGCAGTACTTC. Its protein product is CASSPRGQGDYEQYF. The J gene is TRBJ2-7, the V gene TRBV6-1; the match to TRBD1 covers 9 bases. CDR3 size: 15 residues. Germline-derived CDR1 and CDR2 are MNHNS and SASEGT. The J segment lost 3 bases and the V segment lost 5 bases, leaving 8 bases of the junction unmatched.

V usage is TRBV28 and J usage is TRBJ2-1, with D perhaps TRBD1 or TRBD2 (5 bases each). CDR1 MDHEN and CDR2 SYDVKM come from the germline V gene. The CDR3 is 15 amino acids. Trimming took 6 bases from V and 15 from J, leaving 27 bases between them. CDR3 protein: CASSPDGAGIIIGFF. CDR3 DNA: TGTGCCAGCAGCCCCGATGGGGCGGGTATAATTATAGGGTTCTTC.

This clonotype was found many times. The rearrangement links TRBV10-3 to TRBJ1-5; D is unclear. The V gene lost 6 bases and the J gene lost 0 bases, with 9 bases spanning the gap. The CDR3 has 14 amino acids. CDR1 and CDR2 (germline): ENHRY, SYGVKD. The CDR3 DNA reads TGTGCCATCAGGGATGAGGTTAGCAATCAGCCCCAGCATTTT. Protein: CAIRDEVSNQPQHF.

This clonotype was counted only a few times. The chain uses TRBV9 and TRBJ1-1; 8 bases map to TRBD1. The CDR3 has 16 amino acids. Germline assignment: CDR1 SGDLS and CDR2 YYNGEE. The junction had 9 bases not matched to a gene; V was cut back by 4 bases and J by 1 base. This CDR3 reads CASSRAGQGANTEAFF. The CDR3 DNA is TGTGCCAGCAGCCGAGCAGGTCAGGGGGCGAACACTGAAGCTTTCTTT.

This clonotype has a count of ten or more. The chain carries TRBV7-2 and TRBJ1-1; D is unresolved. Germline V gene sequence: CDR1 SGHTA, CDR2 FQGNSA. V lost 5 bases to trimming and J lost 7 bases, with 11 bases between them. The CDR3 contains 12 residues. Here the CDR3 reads CASSDNYNEAFF. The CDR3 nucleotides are TGTGCCAGCAGCGACAATTACAATGAAGCTTTCTTT.

Here the CDR3 reads CASSRQGAGNTIYF. The CDR3 DNA sequence: TGTGCCAGCAGTCGACAGGGAGCTGGAAACACCATATATTTT. V and J are TRBV6-2 or TRBV6-3 and TRBJ1-3, with 7 bases aligning to TRBD1. The CDR3 totals 14 residues. Trimming cost V 5 bases and J 2 bases; bases outside gene matches: 3. Germline values: CDR1 MNHEY, CDR2 SVGEGT.